This T cell receptor (beta chain) was recorded in a study of OX40 agonist ivuxolimab in advanced cancers. A note on the overall study: The costimulatory receptor OX40 (CD134) was targeted by ivuxolimab, a fully human IgG2 agonistic monoclonal antibody. Partial responses were achieved by three dose-escalation patients, of whom one had hepatocellular carcinoma and two had cutaneous melanoma. Among the 50 to 55 dose-escalation patients, around 19 had hepatocellular carcinoma, 15 melanoma, 9 renal cell carcinoma and 9 head and neck cancer. The paper covers the monotherapy dose-escalation part of the phase I ivuxolimab trial, which included N = 52 patients. Intravenous ivuxolimab was administered to patients every 2 weeks at six dose levels: 0.01, 0.1, 0.3, 1.5, 3 and 10 mg/kg. In the dose-escalation cohort, roughly 80% of patients were male, and the mean age was roughly 60 years, with a range of about 20 to 79. Peripheral TCRbeta sequencing was intended to test whether TCR sequence diversity was altered and clonal T-cell expansion was caused by ivuxolimab. Patients were allowed to have had prior anti-PD-1, anti-PD-L1 or anti-CTLA-4 therapy, and approximately 37% of the dose-escalation patients had been treated with checkpoint inhibitors.

The trial excluded patients who had a history of autoimmune disease or who were on systemic immunosuppression. In every dose cohort, peripheral blood was drawn for TCR sequencing at baseline, cycle 4 day 1, and cycle 7 day 1. The samples were taken from a phase I, first-in-human, multicenter, open-label dose-escalation trial of ivuxolimab. The trial enrolled adults with locally advanced or metastatic head and neck squamous cell, hepatocellular, melanoma or renal cell carcinoma. Before TCR sequencing, CD4+ and CD8+ T cells were separately sorted from peripheral blood. General conclusions and limits of the study: Low levels of normalized T-cell clonal expansion were also seen in some patients who did not respond. In the 0.1-3.0 mg/kg groups, partial responders were among the patients with the lowest normalized peripheral clonal expansion, particularly in CD8+ T cells. The antigen specificity of the clonally expanded peripheral T cells was not determined. At doses of 0.1 to 3.0 mg/kg, clonal expansion of both CD4+ and CD8+ T cells in blood was seen between baseline and week 6. After ivuxolimab, more expanded clones were found on average in CD8+ T cells than in CD4+ T cells.

V loses 5 bases, J loses 5 bases, and the germline ends lie 12 bases apart. The germline V gene provides CDR1 SQVTM and CDR2 ANQGSEA. The CDR3 goes from the cysteine to the phenylalanine over 12 residues. Kept here is only the CDR3 DNA, which spans 36 bases and is read in frame from base 1. As to this clone: No antigen is known for it. No much larger clonotype is one base removed from it; base qualities were not supplied.

To sequence the TCRbeta CDR3 region, genomic DNA was isolated from the sorted cells. The immunoSEQ Assay was used for sequencing of TCRbeta CDR3 regions. TCRdb's version of the immuneACCESS table is confined to in-frame rearrangements and falls short of the full clone set. An unresolved V gene accounts for under half of the shortfall where checked; the remainder is of unknown origin. The sample table records about 80,000 clones; roughly 90% of these occur just once. The top ten clones comprise roughly 9% of the sample. The TCR sequence derives from an adult with an advanced solid tumor such as melanoma, head and neck, liver or kidney cancer. The input for sequencing was CD4+ or CD8+ T cells sorted from blood, taken in a trial of the OX40 agonist ivuxolimab. The rearranged segments are TRBV29-1 and TRBJ1-2, with the D gene not confidently named. The CDR3 region reads CSVSFGEYGYTF. The DNA sequence is given as TGCAGCGTTAGTTTTGGGGAATATGGCTACACCTTC.